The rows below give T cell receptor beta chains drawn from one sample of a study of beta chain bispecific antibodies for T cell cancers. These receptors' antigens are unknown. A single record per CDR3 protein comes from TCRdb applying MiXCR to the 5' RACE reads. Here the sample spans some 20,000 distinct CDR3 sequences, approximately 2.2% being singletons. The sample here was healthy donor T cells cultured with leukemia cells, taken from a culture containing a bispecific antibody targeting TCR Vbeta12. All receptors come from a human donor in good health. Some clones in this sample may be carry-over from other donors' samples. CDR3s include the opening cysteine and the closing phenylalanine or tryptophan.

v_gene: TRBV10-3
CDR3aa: CAISESSASGDHNEQFF

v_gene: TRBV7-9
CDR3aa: CASTGPGVETQYF

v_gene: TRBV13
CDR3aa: CASSLGGQKYEQYF

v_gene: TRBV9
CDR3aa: CASSDTSGDNYNEQFF

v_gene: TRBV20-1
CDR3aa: CSASFGANSYEQYF

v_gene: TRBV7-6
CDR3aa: CASSDRDTSDTQYF

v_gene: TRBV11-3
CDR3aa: CASSLSGSYIEEQFF

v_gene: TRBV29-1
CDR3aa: CSVRGHYGYTF

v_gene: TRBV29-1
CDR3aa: CSVPSPPGQSMNTEAFF

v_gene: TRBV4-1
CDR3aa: CASSQGGGYEQYF

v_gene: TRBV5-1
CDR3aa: CASTDLAGGPQETQYF

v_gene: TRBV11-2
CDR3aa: CASSLMDRGTDTQYF

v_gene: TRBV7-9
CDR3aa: CASSLSGFYNEQFF

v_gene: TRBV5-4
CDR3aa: CASSLETATTDYEQYF

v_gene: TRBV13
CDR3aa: CASSPGGAGDYEQYF

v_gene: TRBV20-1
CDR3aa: CSQVPRGEPYEQYF

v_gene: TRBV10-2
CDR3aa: CASSEATSREQYF

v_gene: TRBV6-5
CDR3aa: CASSYDRGEDTEAFF

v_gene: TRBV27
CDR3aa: CASSLRTGGLNTEAFF

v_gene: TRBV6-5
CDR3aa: CASSLGQSSYEQYF

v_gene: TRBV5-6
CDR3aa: CASSFPGTGETQYF

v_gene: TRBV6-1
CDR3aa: CASSELAESGAYEQYF

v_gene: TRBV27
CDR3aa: CASRPTLLDRHNYGYTF

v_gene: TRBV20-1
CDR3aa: CSATRASRGEKLFF

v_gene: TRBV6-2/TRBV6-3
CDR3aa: CASSSLLDTEAFF

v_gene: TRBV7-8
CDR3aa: CASSRGGGTQETQYF

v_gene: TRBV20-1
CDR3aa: CSAREGANEKLFF

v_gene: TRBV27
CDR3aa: CASSFQGSSYNEQFF

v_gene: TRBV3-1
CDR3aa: CASSHLGESGNTIYF

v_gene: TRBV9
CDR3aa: CASSVGAGNTEAFF

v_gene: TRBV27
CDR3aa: CASSLSPADEQFF

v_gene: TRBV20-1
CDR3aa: CSAPRLGEETQYF

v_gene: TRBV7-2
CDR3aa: CASSWGGGTGELFF

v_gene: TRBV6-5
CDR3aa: CASSYGLGSSYEQYF

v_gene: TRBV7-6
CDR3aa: CASSSRLRQETQYF